This T cell receptor (beta chain) emerged from a study of beta chain features in type 1 diabetes. About the study: Comparable age, gender and cell yields were observed in patients relative to healthy donors. Points from the study as a whole: More deletions and fewer insertions at VDJ junctions were seen in type 1 diabetes patients.

Markers CD45RO/CCR7/CD25/CD127/CD95/CD27 served to sort CD4+ naive, central memory, regulatory and stem cell-like memory cells. Germline lookup yields CDR1 GTSNPN and CDR2 SVGIG (reference sequence). V shed 4 bases, J shed 4 bases, and the junction held 6 bases outside the gene matches. The length of the CDR3 is 14 residues. The table lists this clone with a few counts. Its antigen is unidentified. The entirety of the isolated RNA underwent reverse transcription, so expressed TCRB transcripts were sequenced. Several million reads on average were seen across naive, central memory and regulatory T cell samples. Profiled with immunoSEQ multiplex PCR; TCRdb holds only in-frame clones, not every one. Found here are over 150,000 clones, about 8.1% of them singletons; the top ten hold 0.65%.

The chain couples TRBV30 to TRBJ2-3; 9 positions agree with TRBD2. Input material: central memory CD4+ T cells from blood. This receptor was identified in a man aged 18 to 30 in good health. The CDR3 region has the DNA TGTGCCTGGATCATAGCGGGGGCCGCAGATACGCAGTATTTT. This sequence encodes CAWIIAGAADTQYF.